In this sample, the clone carrying this T cell receptor beta chain turned up a few times. Germline V CDR1 and CDR2: SGHTA, FQGNSA. Trimming stripped 2 bases from V and 5 bases from J, with 15 bases between. The CDR3 consists of 15 residues. This sample is drawn from a study of blood T cells in healthy people across ages. A second PCR of 7 to 11 cycles used a sample-barcoded 5' primer and a J-beta primer mix. TCRdb processed the 5' RACE reads anew with MiXCR; each CDR3 protein has one entry. The data show more than 650,000 distinct CDR3 sequences, 53% seen once. This sequence originates from an elderly man in good health. The sample was blood. The chain has TRBV7-2 and TRBJ2-5; unclear D gene. The CDR3 DNA is TGTGCCAGCAGCTTAAGAGGCCGCTCAAGGGAGACCCAGTACTTC. This codes for CASSLRGRSRETQYF.